Following are 19 T cell receptor beta chains from one sample sequenced in a study of tumor-infiltrating lymphocytes in localized non-small cell lung cancer. Clones were read by immunoSEQ multiplex PCR, and TCRdb kept only the in-frame ones, dropping some. The table has tens of thousands of clones, just under 70% seen once. Material: lung tumor tissue. The receptors were gathered from a human donor with non-small cell lung cancer.

This clone was detected a few times. This rearrangement joins TRBV5-4 to TRBJ1-6; D possibly corresponds to TRBD1 (5 bases). Trimming pared 3 bases from V and 8 bases from J, leaving 21 bases between. This CDR3 region has 17 residues. Germline lookup yields CDR1 SGHNT and CDR2 YYREEE (reference sequence). The DNA of the CDR3 is TGTGCCAGCAGCTATCAAATTGGGGCGGTGCTCGATTCACCCCTCCACTTT. It encodes CASSYQIGAVLDSPLHF.

The chain uses TRBV10-3 and TRBJ1-1; the D gene is possibly TRBD1 (5 bases). Germline CDR1 is ENHRY and CDR2 is SYGVKD. Trimming took off 10 bases at V and 4 bases at J, with 13 bases between the two ends. This CDR3 is 12 amino acids long. The CDR3 region is CATNGQRTEAFF. In nucleotides, the CDR3 is TGTGCCACTAACGGACAACGCACTGAAGCTTTCTTT.

This clone was picked up many times. In nucleotides, the CDR3 is TGTGCCAGCAGTGATGGGCCTCAGGCTGGAAACACCATATATTTT. It yields the protein CASSDGPQAGNTIYF. V is TRBV2 and J is TRBJ1-3; D remains ambiguous. Germline values: CDR1 SNHLY, CDR2 FYNNEI. Trimming removed 3 bases from V and 2 bases from J, with 11 bases in between. The CDR3 sequence is 15 residues long.

V and J are TRBV28 and TRBJ2-3; 12 bases align to TRBD2. CDR1 and CDR2 (germline): MDHEN, SYDVKM. V lost 3 bases and J lost 5; bases outside the gene matches: 12. This CDR3 is built from 18 residues. The CDR3 DNA is TGTGCCAGCAGTTTTTCAGGGCTAGCGGGAGGGTACATAGATACGCAGTATTTT. Encoded protein: CASSFSGLAGGYIDTQYF.

The sample holds a few counts of this clone. The chain recombines TRBV5-1 with TRBJ1-3; tentative D call: TRBD1 (5 bases). Germline V gene lookup returns CDR1 SGHRS and CDR2 YFSETQ. The CDR3 is made up of 14 amino acids. Trimming removed 4 bases at V and 4 bases at J, with 12 bases between. The CDR3 reads CASSPGRGGNTIYF. CDR3 sequence (DNA): TGCGCCAGCAGCCCGGGACGCGGAGGAAACACCATATATTTT.

CDR3 coding DNA: TGCGCCAGCAGCCGCGGGAGGTCCTACAATGAGCAGTTCTTC. As protein: CASSRGRSYNEQFF. V gene TRBV10-2 combines with J gene TRBJ2-1, with 8 bases matching TRBD2. Germline-derived CDR1 and CDR2 are WSHSY and SAAADI. After removal of 6 bases from V and 1 base from J, the junction contained 2 bases not matched to a gene. This CDR3 has 14 residues.

The rearrangement joins TRBV6-6 to TRBJ2-3; no clear D. The CDR3 is 14 amino acids. CDR1 MNHNY and CDR2 SVGAGI come from the germline V gene (reference sequence). Trimming pared 6 bases from V and 2 bases from J, leaving 12 bases between. The CDR3 region is CASRPTSSTDTQYF. The CDR3 nucleotides read TGTGCCAGCAGGCCAACCAGCTCCACAGATACGCAGTATTTT.

The gene calls are TRBV27 and TRBJ2-5; TRBD2 agrees at 12 bases. The length of the CDR3 is 18 residues. J was trimmed by 3 bases and V by 4 bases; bases with no gene match: 12. Germline V gene data show CDR1 as MNHEY and CDR2 as SMNVEV (reference sequence). The DNA for the CDR3 is TGTGCCAGCAGTTCGCGACTAGCGGGAGTTGTGGGGAAAGAGACCCAGTACTTC. Amino acids: CASSSRLAGVVGKETQYF.

In its sample, this clone was seen a few times. The genes are TRBV4-2 and TRBJ1-2, with a possible D match to TRBD1 (5 bases). The germline V and J ends were trimmed by 1 base and 1 base, with 10 bases remaining between them. The CDR3 sequence is 15 residues long. Per germline, CDR1 LGHNA and CDR2 YNFKEQ. Here the CDR3 reads CASSQGGLLNYGYTF. The CDR3 region has the DNA TGTGCCAGCAGCCAAGGGGGACTGCTTAACTATGGCTACACCTTC.

The chain carries TRBV6-5 and TRBJ2-7; TRBD2 might be the D (5 bases). Per germline, CDR1 MNHEY and CDR2 SVGAGI. Trimming pared 0 bases from V and 2 bases from J, leaving 8 bases between. The CDR3 spans 14 residues. The CDR3 coding sequence is TGTGCCAGCAGTTACTCCGGGGAAACCTACGAGCAGTACTTC. Its protein is CASSYSGETYEQYF.

This clone has more than one count but fewer than ten. The chain uses TRBV11-2 and TRBJ1-2, with D tentatively TRBD1 (6 bases). This CDR3 has 13 amino acids. V gave up 4 bases and J gave up 4 bases, with 10 bases separating them. Germline CDR1 SGHAT, CDR2 FQNNGV. This CDR3 reads CASSSTGPYGYTF. CDR3 in DNA: TGTGCCAGCAGCTCGACAGGACCCTATGGCTACACCTTC. Full variable domain (rest looked up from reference TRBV11-2 and TRBJ1-2): EAGVAQSPRYKIIEKRQSVAFWCNPISGHATLYWYQQILGQGPKLLIQFQNNGVVDDSQLPKDRFSAERLKGVDSTLKIQPAKLEDSAVYLCASSSTGPYGYTFGSGTRLTVV.

The V and J genes are TRBV29-1 and TRBJ1-2; D perhaps matches TRBD1 (6 bases). The V end lost 1 base, the J end lost 5 bases, and 17 bases lay between the germline ends. The CDR3 totals 15 residues. Germline CDR1 SQVTM, CDR2 ANQGSEA. The CDR3 sequence: CSVEASGTGSYGYTF. The CDR3 coding sequence is TGCAGCGTTGAAGCCAGTGGAACAGGGAGTTATGGCTACACCTTC.

This chain connects TRBV11-1 to TRBJ1-5; the D gene is possibly TRBD1 (5 bases). Trimming removed 5 bases at V and 12 bases at J, with 14 bases between. There are 12 residues in the CDR3. Germline V gene lookup returns CDR1 SGHAT and CDR2 FQDESV (reference sequence). The CDR3 reads CASSLGGDVQHF. CDR3 nucleotides: TGTGCCAGCAGCCTTGGGGGGGATGTCCAGCATTTT.

The genes are TRBV12-5 and TRBJ2-3; D is unclear. CDR1 and CDR2 from the germline V gene are LGHNT and FRNRAP. Trimming left V 5 bases short and J 6 bases short, with 6 bases between. The length of the CDR3 is 11 residues. The CDR3 DNA sequence: TGTGCTAGTGGTACGGTTGATACGCAGTATTTT. It encodes CASGTVDTQYF. Filled out from reference TRBV12-5 and TRBJ2-3, the complete variable domain reads DARVTQTPRHKVTEMGQEVTMRCQPILGHNTVFWYRQTMMQGLELLAYFRNRAPLDDSGMPKDRFSAEMPDATLATLKIQPSEPRDSAVYFCASGTVDTQYFGPGTRLTVL.

The V call is TRBV11-2, the J call TRBJ2-2, with 7 bases aligning to TRBD2. Germline V gene lookup returns CDR1 SGHAT and CDR2 FQNNGV. CDR3 length: 16 amino acids. The V segment lost 2 bases and the J segment 1 base; nucleotides outside the gene matches: 4. The CDR3 bases are TGTGCCAGCAGCTTAAGACCGGGAGGGAACACCGGGGAGCTGTTTTTT. Encoded protein: CASSLRPGGNTGELFF.

V usage is TRBV30 and J usage is TRBJ1-2, with D possibly being TRBD1 (5 bases). V lost 5 bases to trimming and J lost 4 bases, with 14 bases between them. Germline V gene sequence: CDR1 GTSNPN, CDR2 SVGIG (reference sequence). The CDR3 runs to 13 residues. CDR3 loop: CAWVTEPIYGYTF. The CDR3 DNA is TGTGCCTGGGTGACAGAGCCTATCTATGGCTACACCTTC.

This chain joins TRBV5-3 and TRBJ2-1; 14 bases are a match to TRBD2. TRBV5-3 is flagged as an ORF with uncertain function. This CDR3 is 16 amino acids long. Unmatched junction bases numbered 3, after V lost 4 bases and J lost 3 bases. DNA for the CDR3: TGTGCCAGAAGCCTAGGACTAGCGGGAGGCTACAATGAGCAGTTCTTC. It encodes CARSLGLAGGYNEQFF.

V is TRBV4-2 and J is TRBJ1-2; TRBD1 might be the D (6 bases). The V end lost 4 bases, the J end lost 7 bases, and 16 bases lay between the germline ends. The CDR3 spans 14 residues. CDR1 is LGHNA and CDR2 is YNFKEQ in the germline V gene. This chain's CDR3 is CASSPGMGQAGYTF. CDR3 nucleotide sequence: TGTGCCAGCAGCCCGGGAATGGGACAAGCTGGCTACACCTTC.

The V and J genes are TRBV19 and TRBJ1-1; 8 bases are shared with TRBD1. The CDR3 runs 11 residues. Germline V lookup: CDR1 LNHDA, CDR2 SQIVND (reference sequence). With 3 bases clipped from V and 14 bases from J, the junction kept 5 bases outside the gene matches. The chain's CDR3 is CASSIWTGTFF. In DNA form, the CDR3 reads TGTGCCAGTAGTATTTGGACAGGGACGTTCTTT. The whole variable domain, filled in from reference TRBV19 and TRBJ1-1, reads DGGITQSPKYLFRKEGQNVTLSCEQNLNHDAMYWYRQDPGQGLRLIYYSQIVNDFQKGDIAEGYSVSREKKESFPLTVTSAQKNPTAFYLCASSIWTGTFFGQGTRLTVV.